This TCR beta chain is from a study of cytomegalovirus exposure and HLA in healthy donors. This clone showed up just a few times. Antigen specificity is unknown. The PCR was carried out with 60 Vbeta primers and 13 Jbeta primers. Study processing details: An analysis that came later counted 70 million to 100 million unique TCR beta chains, around 12 million shared. Assay: immunoSEQ multiplex PCR; the TCRdb copy retains only in-frame clones and omits some. V and J calls and clone size are those listed in that table; D and trimming were worked out from the DNA. This sample has roughly 150,000 clones, with 70% to 80% found just once. The CDR3 is made up of 15 amino acids. Germline V CDR1 and CDR2: MGHDK, SYGVNS. Between the trimmed V and J ends, which lost 3 bases and 1 base, there was a span of 11 bases. Findings and caveats of the study: HLA restriction was apparent for most CMV-associated TCR beta chains in a later analysis. Among the sequence variants, a highly shared cluster was likely an artifact of sequencing.

The receptor comes from an older woman in good health and CMV-seropositive. The chain combines TRBV25-1 with TRBJ2-3; the D gene is possibly TRBD2 (6 bases). Sequencing input: PBMCs. CDR3 nucleotide sequence: TGTGCCAGCAGTGATGCGGGGACCGGCACAGATACGCAGTATTTT. Translated, it gives CASSDAGTGTDTQYF. The whole variable domain, filled in from reference TRBV25-1 and TRBJ2-3, reads EADIYQTPRYLVIGTGKKITLECSQTMGHDKMYWYQQDPGMELHLIHYSYGVNSTEKGDLSSESTVSRIRTEHFPLTLESARPSHTSQYLCASSDAGTGTDTQYFGPGTRLTVL.